This T cell receptor (beta chain) was observed in a study of T-cell memory formation after mild COVID-19. The study's findings and limits: The study detected some responding clones in pre-infection memory, suggesting cross-reactive memory joined.

Trimming removed 10 bases from V and 4 bases from J, with 11 bases in between. This CDR3 has 12 amino acids. 5'RACE primed from the constant segment yielded TCR alpha and TCR beta cDNA libraries bearing sample barcodes and UMIs. TCRdb re-analysed the 5' RACE reads in MiXCR, keeping a single row per CDR3 protein. The sample lists around 450,000 distinct CDR3 sequences, approximately 25% occurring once. This clonotype appeared a few times. Its specificity is unknown. The origin of this receptor is an adult woman who had mild COVID-19 (a few samples of this study predate the infection). Cell type and time point are not known. Sequenced: PBMCs or a T cell subset sorted from them (not recorded which). This chain connects TRBV12-3 or TRBV12-4 to TRBJ1-5; no clear D. CDR3 in DNA: TGTGCCACCTCGGCGGGTAATCAGCCCCAGCATTTT. Translated: CATSAGNQPQHF.